This T cell receptor (beta chain) appears in the sequencing data of a study of blood T cells in healthy people across ages. The sample, around 9.9 milliliters of peripheral blood, was drawn from each donor. Remarks on this clonotype: Its specificity is unknown.

Primed by a sample-barcoded 5' primer and a J-beta primer mix, a second PCR proceeded for about 6 to 12 cycles. MiXCR, run by TCRdb on the 5' RACE reads, gives a single entry per CDR3 protein. The table records about 1,400,000 distinct CDR3 sequences, approximately 38% of them present only once. V lost 6 bases and J lost 3, with 12 bases in between. Germline assignment: CDR1 MNHNS and CDR2 SASEGT. The CDR3 loop spans 13 amino acids. Study-wide findings and caveats: PBMC samples, being unsorted, prevented any conclusive comparison of naive and antigen-experienced cells.

J is TRBJ2-7 and V is TRBV6-1; perhaps TRBD2 as D (6 bases). Specimen: blood. The sequence came from a woman aged 18 to 35 in good health. In DNA, the CDR3 is TGTGCCAGCAGGAACGGGGGAGGCTACGAGCAGTACTTC. This sequence encodes CASRNGGGYEQYF.